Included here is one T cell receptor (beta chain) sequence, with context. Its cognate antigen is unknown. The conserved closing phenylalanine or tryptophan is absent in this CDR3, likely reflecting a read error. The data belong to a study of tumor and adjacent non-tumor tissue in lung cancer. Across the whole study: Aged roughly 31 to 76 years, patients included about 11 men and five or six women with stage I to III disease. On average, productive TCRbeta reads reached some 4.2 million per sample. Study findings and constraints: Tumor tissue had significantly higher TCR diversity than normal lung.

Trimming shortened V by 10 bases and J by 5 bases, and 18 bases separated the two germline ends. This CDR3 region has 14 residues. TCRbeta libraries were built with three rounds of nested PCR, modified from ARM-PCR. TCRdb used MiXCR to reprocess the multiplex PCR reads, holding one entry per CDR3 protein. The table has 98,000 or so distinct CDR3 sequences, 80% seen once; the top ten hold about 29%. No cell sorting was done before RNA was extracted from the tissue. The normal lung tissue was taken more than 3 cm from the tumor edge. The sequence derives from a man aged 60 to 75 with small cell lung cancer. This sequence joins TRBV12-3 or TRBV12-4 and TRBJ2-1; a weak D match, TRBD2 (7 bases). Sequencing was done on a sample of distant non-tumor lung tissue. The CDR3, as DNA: TGTGCCATCGCGGTTAGGGGGGGTCACAATGAGCAGTTCCTC. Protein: CAIAVRGGHNEQFL.